This TCR beta chain was sequenced in a study of shared clonotypes between healthy human individuals. Study at large: Three CD4 naive, three CD4 memory, two CD8 naive and one CD8 memory plate were used per donor. Notes on the study in general: Though the depth was large, rarefaction showed that sorted-subset sequencing was incomplete. In four donors, around 4.5% of naive CD4 clonotypes appeared in common.

From CD4+ cells came CD45RA+ naive and CD45RA-negative memory subsets. V trimming: 4 bases; J trimming: 11 bases; junction bases outside the gene matches: 19. CDR3 length: 17 amino acids. The germline gives CDR1 LGHNA, CDR2 YNFKEQ. Using immunoSEQ multiplex PCR, the repertoire was profiled, and TCRdb retains in-frame clones only, with some absent. The sample lists about 2.4 million clones; approximately 94% were seen once. Points on this clone: Its antigen is as yet unknown.

The clonotype was recovered from a man in his late teens or twenties in good health. The specimen sequenced was naive CD4+ T cells sorted from blood. Subset reported: CD45RA+ positively selected. The rearrangement uses TRBV4-2 and TRBJ2-3, with 9 bases matching TRBD2. CDR3 protein: CASSPPVGSGGGGVQYF. In DNA, the CDR3 is TGTGCCAGCAGCCCCCCCGTAGGTAGCGGGGGAGGGGGTGTGCAGTATTTT.